The rows below give T cell receptor beta chains drawn from one sample of a study of shared clonotypes between healthy human individuals. Data came from immunoSEQ multiplex PCR; TCRdb stores just in-frame clones and leaves some out. The data show fewer than 3 million clones, under 95% seen once. The sequenced material came from naive CD4+ T cells from PBMCs. These receptors came from a man aged 18 to 30 in good health. Some clones in this sample may be carry-over from other donors' samples. Both conserved end residues are part of each CDR3. Each record gives: CDR3 DNA, CDR3 protein, J gene, CDR3 length, D gene, V gene. The D gene is left open where the match is weak.

CDR3nt: TGTGCCAGCAGCGTGGACAGGGGCCACAATGAGCAGTTCTTC
CDR3aa: CASSVDRGHNEQFF
j_gene: TRBJ2-1
len: 14
d_gene: TRBD1
v_gene: TRBV6-1

CDR3nt: TGTGCCAGTAGTATGGGGCTAGCGTCTCAAGAGACCCAGTACTTC
CDR3aa: CASSMGLASQETQYF
j_gene: TRBJ2-5
len: 15
d_gene: .
v_gene: TRBV19

CDR3nt: TGCGCCAGCAGCTTGGAAGGCGGCTACACCTTC
CDR3aa: CASSLEGGYTF
j_gene: TRBJ1-2
len: 11
d_gene: .
v_gene: TRBV5-1

CDR3nt: TGTGCCAGCAGTTTAGGGAGGGCTACTCGGGGCACTGAAGCTTTCTTT
CDR3aa: CASSLGRATRGTEAFF
j_gene: TRBJ1-1
len: 16
d_gene: .
v_gene: TRBV28

CDR3nt: TGCAGCGCTCACGTGGTAGCGGGAGGTACGCAGTTCTTC
CDR3aa: CSAHVVAGGTQFF
j_gene: TRBJ2-1
len: 13
d_gene: TRBD2
v_gene: TRBV29-1

CDR3nt: TGTGCCAGCAGCGGATTCAGGGGGAACTATGGCTACACCTTC
CDR3aa: CASSGFRGNYGYTF
j_gene: TRBJ1-2
len: 14
d_gene: TRBD1
v_gene: TRBV2

CDR3nt: TGTGCCAGCAGCTCAACTTTAGCGGCAGCCTACGAGCAGTACTTC
CDR3aa: CASSSTLAAAYEQYF
j_gene: TRBJ2-7
len: 15
d_gene: .
v_gene: TRBV7-2

CDR3nt: TGCGCCAGCAGCCCCGGGCCCCCCATCTACGAGCAGTACTTC
CDR3aa: CASSPGPPIYEQYF
j_gene: TRBJ2-7
len: 14
d_gene: .
v_gene: TRBV5-1

CDR3nt: TGTGCCAGCTCACGGGGTGGAGCTAGCACAGATACGCAGTATTTT
CDR3aa: CASSRGGASTDTQYF
j_gene: TRBJ2-3
len: 15
d_gene: .
v_gene: TRBV18

CDR3nt: TGCGCCAGCAGCCAACAATTAAGGGGTAGCACTGAAGCTTTCTTT
CDR3aa: CASSQQLRGSTEAFF
j_gene: TRBJ1-1
len: 15
d_gene: .
v_gene: TRBV4-1